Shown below are 14 T cell receptor beta chains from a single sample sequenced in a study of blood T cell repertoires in COVID-19. Here immunoSEQ multiplex PCR was the method, and the copy in TCRdb shows in-frame clones only, minus some. The data show some 400,000 clones, roughly 90% seen once. The material sequenced was PBMCs or T cells enriched from blood (not recorded which). The origin of the receptors is a woman in her thirties or forties who had been exposed to COVID-19.

This clone showed up just once. The rearrangement links TRBV5-1 to TRBJ2-5, with a possible D match to TRBD1 (6 bases). The CDR3 is 13 amino acids. The germline V and J ends were trimmed by 1 base and 3 bases, with 7 bases remaining between them. Germline values: CDR1 SGHRS, CDR2 YFSETQ. The CDR3 sequence is CASSLTGKETQYF. The CDR3 nucleotides are TGCGCCAGCAGCTTGACAGGGAAAGAGACCCAGTACTTC.

The genes are TRBV5-6 and TRBJ1-1, with D possibly matching TRBD1 (5 bases). The CDR3 is 14 residues long. V lost 4 bases to trimming and J lost 5 bases, with 15 bases between them. Germline-derived CDR1 and CDR2 are SGHDT and YYEEEE. The CDR3 region has the DNA TGTGCCAGCAGCCCTTCCGGGGGTGATACTGAAGCTTTCTTT. Protein product: CASSPSGGDTEAFF.

The chain has TRBV5-1 and TRBJ1-4, with D possibly TRBD1 on 6 matching bases. Trimming removed 3 bases at V and 2 bases at J, with 14 bases between. CDR3 size: 16 residues. CDR1 is SGHRS, CDR2 YFSETQ, per germline. The CDR3 loop is CASSWSGAVTNEKLFF. The CDR3 DNA follows: TGCGCCAGCAGCTGGTCAGGGGCCGTGACTAATGAAAAACTGTTTTTT.

V usage is TRBV30 and J usage is TRBJ2-5; 8 nucleotides match TRBD1. Germline loops: CDR1 GTSNPN, CDR2 SVGIG (reference sequence). V lost 5 bases and J lost 5; bases outside the gene matches: 4. This CDR3 contains 12 residues. CDR3: CAWDRGLETQYF. The DNA of the CDR3 is TGTGCCTGGGACAGGGGTTTGGAGACCCAGTACTTC.

The chain carries TRBV5-1 and TRBJ1-4; the match to TRBD1 covers 9 bases. J lost 5 bases, V lost 4 bases, and 6 bases had no gene match. The CDR3 extends over 15 amino acids. The germline V gene has CDR1 SGHRS and CDR2 YFSETQ. The CDR3 loop is CASSTTGTGNEKLFF. CDR3 DNA: TGCGCCAGCAGCACGACCGGGACAGGGAATGAAAAACTGTTTTTT.

The V gene is TRBV7-8, the J gene TRBJ2-1; 8 nucleotides agree with TRBD1. CDR3 length: 15 amino acids. The ends lost 3 bases at V and 2 bases at J; junction bases unmatched: 3. The germline V gene encodes CDR1 SGHVS and CDR2 FQNEAQ. The CDR3: CASSLTGAPYNEQFF. In DNA, the CDR3 is TGTGCCAGCAGCTTGACAGGGGCTCCCTACAATGAGCAGTTCTTC.

The chain is built from TRBV7-8 and TRBJ2-6, with a weak D call TRBD1 (6 bases). Germline CDR1 and CDR2: SGHVS and FQNEAQ. With 5 bases removed from V and 4 bases from J, the gap between germline ends came to 12 bases. The CDR3 runs to 15 residues. The CDR3 here is CASSLQGLGANVLTF. The DNA for the CDR3 is TGTGCCAGCAGCCTACAGGGTTTAGGGGCCAACGTCCTGACTTTC. Drawing the rest from reference TRBV7-8 and TRBJ2-6, the complete variable domain is GAGVSQSPRYKVAKRGQDVALRCDPISGHVSLFWYQQALGQGPEFLTYFQNEAQLDKSGLPSDRFFAERPEGSVSTLKIQRTQQEDSAVYLCASSLQGLGANVLTFGAGSRLTVL.

The chain combines TRBV24-1 with TRBJ1-1, with 7 bases fitting TRBD1. Germline V gives CDR1 KGHDR, CDR2 SFDVKD. The CDR3 loop spans 15 amino acids. V lost 4 bases, J lost 4 bases, and 8 bases stayed unmatched. This chain's CDR3 is CATSDPRQGATEAFF. The CDR3 DNA follows: TGTGCCACCAGTGACCCCCGACAGGGAGCCACTGAAGCTTTCTTT.

The chain uses TRBV19 and TRBJ2-4; TRBD1 might be the D (6 bases). Trimming took off 9 bases at V and 0 bases at J, with 15 bases between the two ends. Per the germline V gene, CDR1 is LNHDA and CDR2 is SQIVND (reference sequence). CDR3 length: 15 residues. For the CDR3, the DNA is TGTGCCAGCGCAGCAGGGGAACTAGCCAAAAACATTCAGTACTTC. The encoded protein is CASAAGELAKNIQYF.

The V and J genes are TRBV12-3 or TRBV12-4 and TRBJ2-7, with no clear D. V lost 5 bases, J lost 6 bases, and 14 bases lay in between. The CDR3 spans 13 residues. This CDR3 is CASSLQSSREQYF. The CDR3 nucleotides read TGTGCCAGCAGTCTCCAAAGCTCCCGCGAGCAGTACTTC.

In DNA form, the CDR3 reads TGTGCCAGCAGCCCCGTACTAGCGGGAAGAAATGAGCAGTTCTTC. Translating gives CASSPVLAGRNEQFF. The V call is TRBV5-6, the J call TRBJ2-1; 10 bases map to TRBD2. CDR3 length equals 15 residues. Trimming took 4 bases from V and 7 from J; bases not matched to a gene: 8. CDR1 is SGHDT, CDR2 YYEEEE, per germline.

The V and J genes are TRBV7-3 and TRBJ1-1, with no clear D. Per the germline V gene, CDR1 is SGHTA and CDR2 is FQGTGA. The CDR3 has 13 amino acids. V was trimmed by 4 bases and J by 4 bases, leaving 10 bases between them. CDR3 region: CASSSPPSTEAFF. The CDR3 DNA follows: TGTGCCAGCAGCTCTCCGCCGAGCACTGAAGCTTTCTTT. Combining the CDR3 with reference TRBV7-3 and TRBJ1-1 gives the whole variable domain GAGVSQTPSNKVTEKGKYVELRCDPISGHTALYWYRQSLGQGPEFLIYFQGTGAADDSGLPNDRFFAVRPEGSVSTLKIQRTERGDSAVYLCASSSPPSTEAFFGQGTRLTVV.

The genes are TRBV5-1 and TRBJ1-1, with 7 bases lining up with TRBD1. CDR1 SGHRS and CDR2 YFSETQ come from the germline V gene. V shed 4 bases, J shed 6 bases, and the junction held 9 bases outside the gene matches. The CDR3 consists of 14 residues. The CDR3 DNA is TGCGCCAGCAGCGGGGTGGAGAGGGGGCCTGAAGCTTTCTTT. It encodes CASSGVERGPEAFF. Drawing the rest from reference TRBV5-1 and TRBJ1-1, the complete variable domain is KAGVTQTPRYLIKTRGQQVTLSCSPISGHRSVSWYQQTPGQGLQFLFEYFSETQRNKGNFPGRFSGRQFSNSRSEMNVSTLELGDSALYLCASSGVERGPEAFFGQGTRLTVV.

This chain joins TRBV6-5 and TRBJ1-5; TRBD1 might be the D (5 bases). Germline loops: CDR1 MNHEY, CDR2 SVGAGI. Trimming left V 2 bases short and J 6 bases short, with 11 bases between. The CDR3 spans 14 residues. In DNA form, the CDR3 reads TGTGCCAGCAGTTACGGGGGGGAGGGTCAGCCCCAGCATTTT. This sequence encodes CASSYGGEGQPQHF.